The T cell receptor beta chain under discussion was sequenced for a study of blood T cell repertoires in COVID-19. At the level of the study: COVID-19 samples collected from the United States, Italy and Spain covered acute and convalescent phases. From T cells, B-cell-depleted T cells, or PBMCs came the material, which was cDNA or gDNA.

Germline V gene lookup returns CDR1 ENHRY and CDR2 SYGVKD. V was cut by 4 bases and J by 0 bases, with 10 bases left in between. This CDR3 region has 14 residues. In the study's own analysis: Reference gene primers were amplified, and this amplification served to estimate nucleated cell counts. Sequencing used immunoSEQ multiplex PCR; TCRdb keeps in-frame clones, though not all of them. V and J calls and clone size are given by that table; D and trimming were obtained from the DNA. The data show fewer than 700,000 clones, about 88% seen once. This clone was picked up a small number of times. While infection was still active, Seattle patients were enrolled and then followed longitudinally.

Sequencing was done on a sample of peripheral blood. The rearrangement uses TRBV10-3 and TRBJ2-7; a weak D match, TRBD1 (5 bases). The source of this sequence is a woman between 45 and 65 years old with COVID-19, enrolled during active disease. Here the CDR3 reads CAISADTRSYEQYF. The CDR3 region has the DNA TGTGCCATCAGTGCGGACACTCGCTCCTACGAGCAGTACTTC.